Listed below are T cell receptor beta chains from one sample, sequenced in a study of beta chain features in type 1 diabetes. The table came from immunoSEQ multiplex PCR; TCRdb's copy has only in-frame clones and leaves some out. The sample has under 450,000 clones, more than 12% seen once. The sequenced sample consisted of naive CD4+ T cells from blood. Receptors were obtained from a woman aged 18-30 years in good health. Each CDR3 is given without its conserved first and last residue. Fields, in order: V gene, J gene, CDR3 protein.

v_call: TRBV18; j_call: TRBJ2-1; cdr3_aa: ASSPPLAGDNEQF
v_call: TRBV18; j_call: TRBJ2-1; cdr3_aa: ASSPQGYNEQF
v_call: TRBV7-2; j_call: TRBJ1-3; cdr3_aa: ASSRSRDNSGNTIY
v_call: TRBV30; j_call: TRBJ2-1; cdr3_aa: AWSVPWDGRALYNEQF
v_call: TRBV25-1; j_call: TRBJ1-2; cdr3_aa: ASSEPGLTYGYT
v_call: TRBV7-2; j_call: TRBJ2-5; cdr3_aa: ASSLSVQETQY
v_call: TRBV7-2; j_call: TRBJ1-1; cdr3_aa: ASSLQGNTEAF
v_call: TRBV21-1; j_call: TRBJ1-2; cdr3_aa: ASSKGGGIGGYT
v_call: TRBV7-2; j_call: TRBJ2-1; cdr3_aa: ASSSNGLAGGREQF
v_call: TRBV28; j_call: TRBJ1-5; cdr3_aa: ASSTDIQPQH
v_call: TRBV28; j_call: TRBJ2-5; cdr3_aa: ASSFGGGAKETQY
v_call: TRBV16; j_call: TRBJ1-2; cdr3_aa: ASSQSTGTVYGYT
v_call: TRBV5-4; j_call: TRBJ2-1; cdr3_aa: ASSPKTSGPYNEQF
v_call: TRBV29-1; j_call: TRBJ1-1; cdr3_aa: SVLQGLKMGEAF
v_call: TRBV7-8; j_call: TRBJ2-1; cdr3_aa: ASSRPPSGSSYNEQF
v_call: TRBV12-5; j_call: TRBJ1-1; cdr3_aa: ASGDTGYTEAF
v_call: TRBV7-9; j_call: TRBJ2-5; cdr3_aa: ASSLVRSSSEETQY
v_call: TRBV7-3; j_call: TRBJ2-3; cdr3_aa: ASSPSGVTDTQY
v_call: TRBV7-8; j_call: TRBJ2-3; cdr3_aa: ASSFRTAGGTDTQY
v_call: TRBV19; j_call: TRBJ2-4; cdr3_aa: ASRPLSTGLAKNIQY
v_call: TRBV28; j_call: TRBJ2-1; cdr3_aa: ASSTAGVLYNEQF
v_call: TRBV29-1; j_call: TRBJ2-5; cdr3_aa: SGRVSGVETQY
v_call: TRBV29-1; j_call: TRBJ1-1; cdr3_aa: SVVEGLGAF
v_call: TRBV21-1; j_call: TRBJ2-5; cdr3_aa: ASSKVRETQY
v_call: TRBV23-1; j_call: TRBJ1-4; cdr3_aa: ASTRGQFNEKLF
v_call: TRBV30; j_call: TRBJ1-2; cdr3_aa: AWSPRDGYT
v_call: TRBV29-1; j_call: TRBJ1-2; cdr3_aa: SVEEHRAYGYT
v_call: TRBV4-1; j_call: TRBJ2-1; cdr3_aa: ASSLERAGAPGEQF
v_call: TRBV30; j_call: TRBJ1-1; cdr3_aa: AWSHRRGNTEAF
v_call: TRBV5-1; j_call: TRBJ2-3; cdr3_aa: ASRKQGATDTQY
v_call: TRBV27; j_call: TRBJ1-2; cdr3_aa: ASRGNGGRPPYT
v_call: TRBV30; j_call: TRBJ1-2; cdr3_aa: AWNSNRGGYT
v_call: TRBV4-1; j_call: TRBJ2-5; cdr3_aa: ASRTGGRGKGETQY
v_call: TRBV7-9; j_call: TRBJ2-1; cdr3_aa: ASSLTRDYNEQF
v_call: TRBV2; j_call: TRBJ2-1; cdr3_aa: ASRLGSAYNEQF
v_call: TRBV5-1; j_call: TRBJ2-2; cdr3_aa: ASTRGAGTGELF
v_call: TRBV29-1; j_call: TRBJ2-3; cdr3_aa: SVSGGGDTQY
v_call: TRBV6-5; j_call: TRBJ1-2; cdr3_aa: ASSYLVTGHGYT
v_call: TRBV15; j_call: TRBJ2-1; cdr3_aa: ATSRDRGSYNEQF
v_call: TRBV7-2; j_call: TRBJ2-1; cdr3_aa: ASSLTSGSTYGEQF
v_call: TRBV9; j_call: TRBJ2-2; cdr3_aa: ASRRGTENTGELF
v_call: TRBV30; j_call: TRBJ2-7; cdr3_aa: AWSRGGTGDNEQY
v_call: TRBV7-6; j_call: TRBJ2-3; cdr3_aa: ASSFYTDTQY
v_call: TRBV5-1; j_call: TRBJ1-3; cdr3_aa: ASSASTVGNTIY
v_call: TRBV30; j_call: TRBJ1-1; cdr3_aa: AWSRLNTEAF
v_call: TRBV29-1; j_call: TRBJ2-2; cdr3_aa: SVGQYTGELF
v_call: TRBV2; j_call: TRBJ2-1; cdr3_aa: ASSLLVGEQF
v_call: TRBV7-9; j_call: TRBJ2-1; cdr3_aa: ASSLMGGNGNEQF
v_call: TRBV7-3; j_call: TRBJ2-1; cdr3_aa: ASSPSTSGRAYEQF
v_call: TRBV20-1; j_call: TRBJ1-2; cdr3_aa: SARDHRGGF
v_call: TRBV6-1; j_call: TRBJ2-7; cdr3_aa: ASSESGRLYEQY